This T cell receptor (beta chain) was identified during a study of blood T cell repertoires in COVID-19 (TCRdb year 2020). About the study as a whole: Collaborator samples came from the United States, Italy and Spain and covered acute and convalescent phases of COVID-19. Deeply sampled blood TCRbeta repertoires from subjects exposed to, actively infected with, or recovered from COVID-19 were included in the dataset. Sample metadata almost always included a de-identified subject ID, COVID-19 status, age in years and sex. Where HLA class I and class II types were available, the types were taken from metadata supplied by the sample provider, not from assay-based typing. The samples were drawn from the first 160 participants of the ongoing ImmuneRACE study and from more than 1,000 subjects provided by 6 global collaborators. The prospective study material was composed of cDNA or gDNA derived from T cells, B-cell-depleted T cells, or PBMCs. A freely available public database, intended as a resource for researchers studying the immune response to SARS-CoV-2, is where the repertoires were released.

Details on this clone: No antigen is known for it. Base qualities were left out, and no much larger clone turns up one base away.

At one collaborating source in Seattle, patients were enrolled during active infection and were followed longitudinally through the course of disease. The collaborating institutions used their own protocols to collect whole blood in K2EDTA tubes. For TCRbeta analysis, collaborators shipped samples in one of three forms: frozen whole blood, isolated PBMCs, or DNA extracted from either of those sample types. The immunoSEQ Assay, a bias-controlled multiplex PCR, was used to amplify TCRbeta CDR3 regions from genomic DNA. Processing in the source paper ran as follows. The number of nucleated cells in each sample was estimated by amplification of reference gene primers within the assay. To quantify the absolute abundance of each unique TCRbeta CDR3 rearrangement, sequence reads were collapsed and filtered. For each sample, productive Simpson clonality was calculated as the square root of Simpson's diversity index over productive rearrangements. TCRdb took this table from immuneACCESS and kept in-frame rearrangements with V and J called. Such tables lack part of the clones; where checked against another copy, unresolved V genes explain under half of the gap, and the rest is unexplained. V, J and clone size are those of that table, while D and trimming were read from the DNA. This sample has roughly 260,000 clones in its table, and roughly 90% of those were observed once. The ten largest clones add up to 11% of the sample.

Paper-wide results and their limitations: The amount of clinical and demographic metadata varied by source and participant and was provided uncurated.

The junction shows trimming of 1 base on V and 4 bases on J, and the gene matches do not reach 13 bases of it. The CDR3 measures 18 amino acids from cysteine to phenylalanine. The retained sequence is limited to the CDR3, 54 bases, with the frame set at the first base. The germline V gene sets CDR1 to SGHRS and CDR2 to YFSETQ. The rearranged chain carries TRBV5-1 and TRBJ2-5; 10 bases in between match TRBD2. The clonotype originates from a woman in her 30s with COVID-19, enrolled during active disease. Material: peripheral blood. CDR3 reads: CASSLYPSGSDGGETQYF. The DNA sequence is TGCGCCAGCAGCTTGTACCCTAGCGGGAGTGACGGGGGAGAGACCCAGTACTTC.